The 4 T cell receptor beta chains in this list originate from one sample, sequenced in a study of tumor and adjacent non-tumor tissue in lung cancer. The template was RNA from unsorted bulk tissue. More than 3 cm separated this lung sample from the edge of the tumor. TCRbeta libraries were built with three rounds of nested PCR, modified from ARM-PCR. Each CDR3 protein is one row after TCRdb ran MiXCR on the multiplex PCR reads. The sample has 85,000 to 130,000 distinct CDR3 sequences; 60% to 80% are singletons. Material: distant non-tumor lung tissue. These receptors all stem from a man aged 25-45 years with non-small cell lung cancer.

At least ten counts were recorded for this clonotype. The chain combines TRBV7-9 with TRBJ2-1; 7 nucleotides match TRBD2. Germline V gene lookup returns CDR1 SEHNR and CDR2 FQNEAQ (reference sequence). The V segment lost 5 bases and the J segment 4 bases; nucleotides outside the gene matches: 11. The CDR3 has 16 amino acids. In nucleotides, the CDR3 is TGTGCCAGCAGCGCCGCGCGAGCGGGGCCGTACAATGAGCAGTTCTTC. It encodes CASSAARAGPYNEQFF.

Note on this clonotype: The junction shows a germline mismatch at one end, possibly a read error. This chain joins TRBV11-2 and TRBJ2-5; possibly TRBD2 for D (6 bases). The CDR3 consists of 13 residues. Germline loops: CDR1 SGHAT, CDR2 FQNNGV. CDR3 nucleotide sequence: TGTGCCGGCAGCCTGGGGGGAGATGAGACCCAGTACTTC. Encoded protein: CAGSLGGDETQYF.

Remarks on this clonotype: This clone may be a read error of a much larger clone one base away. This chain uses TRBV10-2 with TRBJ1-5; D uncertain. Germline-derived CDR1 and CDR2 are WSHSY and SAAADI. Trimming cost V 3 bases and J 0 bases, with 6 bases left between them. The CDR3 sequence is 14 residues long. CDR3 protein: CASSDGSSNQPQHF. In DNA, the CDR3 is TGCGCCAGCAGTGACGGAAGTAGCAATCAGCCCCAGCATTTT.

The genes are TRBV24-1 and TRBJ2-1; 9 bases align to TRBD1. Trimming took 9 bases from V and 4 from J; bases not matched to a gene: 3. The CDR3 consists of 13 residues. In germline, CDR1 is KGHDR, CDR2 SFDVKD. CDR3 bases: TGTGCCACCCGGGACAGGGCTTACAATGAGCAGTTCTTC. It codes for CATRDRAYNEQFF.